This entry lists 8 T cell receptor beta chains sequenced from one sample in a study of T cell repertoires in cytomegalovirus infection. TCRdb fed the reads into MiXCR, producing one record per CDR3 protein. The sample has approximately 500,000 distinct CDR3 sequences; approximately 15% are singletons. The sequenced sample was CD8+ T cells from PBMCs. The receptors come from a human donor in good health (CMV status not recorded). Some clones in this sample may be carry-over from other donors' samples.

The chain has TRBV20-1 and TRBJ2-5; TRBD2 matches at 8 bases. CDR1 and CDR2 from the germline V gene are DFQATT and SNEGSKA (reference sequence). The CDR3 is 17 residues long. V dropped 5 bases and J dropped 6; count of bases not matched to a gene: 20. CDR3 DNA: TGCAGTGCTGAGGATAGAGCGGGGGCCTCCTGGATAAAGACCCAGTACTTC. It yields the protein CSAEDRAGASWIKTQYF.

V and J are TRBV19 and TRBJ1-2, with D possibly being TRBD1 (6 bases). Germline V CDR1 and CDR2: LNHDA, SQIVND (reference sequence). V was trimmed by 7 bases and J by 4 bases, leaving 19 bases between them. This CDR3 has 15 amino acids. The CDR3 spells CASTPAVDSFYGYTF. CDR3 DNA sequence: TGTGCCAGTACCCCGGCCGTGGACAGCTTCTATGGCTACACCTTC.

The chain is built from TRBV9 and TRBJ2-7, with D unclear. Germline values: CDR1 SGDLS, CDR2 YYNGEE. Trimming pared 4 bases from V and 3 bases from J, leaving 11 bases between. The CDR3 is made up of 13 amino acids. The CDR3 sequence: CASSPTTSYEQYF. CDR3 bases: TGTGCCAGCAGCCCAACGACAAGCTACGAGCAGTACTTC.

This clonotype was counted once. The chain employs TRBV9 and TRBJ1-1; maybe TRBD1 (6 bases). CDR3 length equals 14 residues. CDR1 and CDR2 from the germline V gene are SGDLS and YYNGEE. The V end was cut by 3 bases, the J end by 4 bases, with 13 bases between. CDR3 region: CASSDPTGFTEAFF. CDR3 sequence (DNA): TGTGCCAGCAGCGACCCGACAGGATTCACTGAAGCTTTCTTT.

This clonotype was seen at least ten times. The chain employs TRBV11-2 and TRBJ2-7, with D perhaps being TRBD1 or TRBD2 (5 bases each). Looked up from germline, CDR1 is SGHAT and CDR2 is FQNNGV. The CDR3 has 17 residues. Trimming took off 5 bases at V and 2 bases at J, with 22 bases between the two ends. CDR3 in amino acids: CASSVWQGAATTYEQYF. DNA of the CDR3: TGTGCCAGCAGCGTCTGGCAGGGAGCGGCAACAACCTACGAGCAGTACTTC.

With respect to this clonotype: A read error may account for a junction end that differs from germline. CDR3 sequence reads: CASSAGGRAQPQQF. The CDR3 coding sequence is TGTGCCAGTAGTGCGGGCGGCAGGGCTCAGCCCCAGCAATTT. The chain couples TRBV19 to TRBJ1-5, with D maybe TRBD1 (5 bases). The CDR3 is made up of 14 amino acids. The germline V gene has CDR1 LNHDA and CDR2 SQIVND (reference sequence).

This clonotype appeared many times. This sequence joins TRBV2 and TRBJ2-1, with 8 bases that match TRBD2. This CDR3 region has 16 residues. From germline, CDR1 is SNHLY and CDR2 FYNNEI. Trimming cost V 8 bases and J 0 bases; bases outside gene matches: 9. The CDR3, as DNA: TGTGCCAGCGGCGATGAGCGGGGGAGCTCCTACAATGAGCAGTTCTTC. Encoded protein: CASGDERGSSYNEQFF.

This clonotype turned up a few times. A read error may account for a junction end that differs from germline. The gene calls are TRBV15 and TRBJ2-1; TRBD1 aligns across 7 bases. CDR1 LNHNV and CDR2 YYDKDF come from the germline V gene (reference sequence). The CDR3 contains 12 residues. The CDR3 loop reads CATSFYRDRWIF. The CDR3 DNA sequence: TGTGCCACCAGCTTCTACCGGGACAGATGGATCTTC.